This is a list of T cell receptor beta chains from one sample in a study of PD-L1 blockade in urothelial cancer. This table comes from immunoSEQ multiplex PCR, and its TCRdb copy is limited to in-frame clones, with some not included. The top ten clones hold about 1.7% of a sample with more than 40,000 clones, approximately 78% of them seen once. The material sequenced was PBMCs, taken around atezolizumab (anti-PD-L1) treatment. All receptors derive from a man aged 45-60 years with urothelial cancer. CDR3s include the opening cysteine and the closing phenylalanine or tryptophan. The D gene is left open where the match is weak. The size of a clone is reported for some rows only, either as once, few or many, or as a class for expanded clones.

v_call	j_call	clone_size	d_call	cdr3_nt	cdr3_aa
TRBV6-1	TRBJ2-1	.	.	TGTGCCAGCAGTGAACGGTTGGCAGGGGCTCAGGGCTACAATGAGCAGTTCTTC	CASSERLAGAQGYNEQFF
TRBV5-1	TRBJ2-7	.	.	TGCGCCAGCAGCCCAACCGGGACATCAGCCTACGAGCAGTACTTC	CASSPTGTSAYEQYF
TRBV4-1	TRBJ1-6	few	.	TGCGCCAGCAGCCAAGATAGGGCAGGGGTAAATTCACCCCTCCACTTT	CASSQDRAGVNSPLHF
TRBV7-9	TRBJ2-1	many	TRBD2	TGTGCCAGCAGCAGCACGAGCGGGAGGCTGGGTGAGCAGTTCTTC	CASSSTSGRLGEQFF
TRBV15	TRBJ1-6	.	TRBD1	TGTGCCACCAGCAGAGCTAGACAGGGGAATTCACCCCTCCACTTT	CATSRARQGNSPLHF
TRBV7-2	TRBJ1-2	.	TRBD1	TGTGCCAGCAGCTCGGACAGGGGATATGGCTACACCTTC	CASSSDRGYGYTF
TRBV5-1	TRBJ1-1	.	.	TGCGCCAGCAGCTTGGCAGCTGGCAGGGGCGTAGCTTTCTTT	CASSLAAGRGVAFF
TRBV9	TRBJ2-3	.	.	TGTGCCAGCAGCGTACAGGGGCCCACAGATACGCAGTATTTT	CASSVQGPTDTQYF
TRBV28	TRBJ1-1	.	.	TGTGCCAGCAGTTCGTACACGAACACTGAAGCTTTCTTT	CASSSYTNTEAFF
TRBV2	TRBJ2-2	.	TRBD2	TGTGCCAGCAGCCCCACTAGCGGGGGCGCCGGGGAGCTGTTTTTT	CASSPTSGGAGELFF
TRBV5-1	TRBJ1-1	.	.	TGCGCCAGCAGCTTGGCACAGCTAAACACTGAAGCTTTCTTT	CASSLAQLNTEAFF
TRBV30	TRBJ2-3	.	.	TGTGCCTCCCACCGGGGGGCTACGCAGTATTTT	CASHRGATQYF
TRBV14	TRBJ2-1	.	.	TGTGCCAGCAGCCAATTGGACAGTAACAATGAGCAGTTCTTC	CASSQLDSNNEQFF
TRBV5-1	TRBJ1-4	once	.	TGCGCCAGCACCCGCCTCCCCTCTAAAACTAATGAAAAACTGTTTTTT	CASTRLPSKTNEKLFF
TRBV5-1	TRBJ2-7	.	.	TGCGCCAGCAGCTTGATCCGGGGCTACGAGCAGTACTTC	CASSLIRGYEQYF
TRBV7-9	TRBJ2-1	.	TRBD1	TGTGCCAGCAGCTTCCAGGGGGCAAGATACAATGAGCAGTTCTTC	CASSFQGARYNEQFF
TRBV18	TRBJ2-1	.	TRBD2	TGTGCCAGCTCACCGCGACTAGCGGAAATCTCCTACAATGAGCAGTTCTTC	CASSPRLAEISYNEQFF
TRBV2	TRBJ1-1	few	TRBD1	TGTGCCACCACGACAGGGCTGAACACTGAAGCTTTCTTT	CATTTGLNTEAFF
TRBV7-9	TRBJ1-4	.	.	TGTGCCAGCAGCTTAGGTGGGGCAGGGTATGAAAAACTGTTTTTT	CASSLGGAGYEKLFF
TRBV18	TRBJ1-1	.	.	TGTGCCAGCTCATCTAGCGGGCTGGGGAACACTGAAGCTTTCTTT	CASSSSGLGNTEAFF
TRBV18	TRBJ1-2	.	TRBD1	TGTGCCAGCTCCCGGGACAGAGACTATGGCTACACCTTC	CASSRDRDYGYTF
TRBV30	TRBJ2-2	.	.	TGTGCCTGGAGTGTCATGCGCACCGGGGAGCTGTTTTTT	CAWSVMRTGELFF
TRBV19	TRBJ1-2	.	TRBD1	TGTGCCAGTAGTCTGTTGGCGGGACAGAGCTATGGCTACACCTTC	CASSLLAGQSYGYTF
TRBV15	TRBJ2-5	.	TRBD2	TGTGCCACCAGCAGGTTAAGGGGAGGGGAGACCCAGTACTTC	CATSRLRGGETQYF
TRBV30	TRBJ2-2	few	TRBD2	TGTGCCTACCGAGGCGGGAGAAGCGACACCGGGGAGCTGTTTTTT	CAYRGGRSDTGELFF
TRBV2	TRBJ2-6	.	TRBD2	TGTGCCAGCGGGAGGGACGGATCTGGGGCCAACGTCCTGACTTTC	CASGRDGSGANVLTF
TRBV10-2	TRBJ2-1	.	.	TGCGCCAGCAGTGAAAGTACAGCCTCCTACAATGAGCAGTTCTTC	CASSESTASYNEQFF
TRBV14	TRBJ1-2	.	TRBD1	TGTGCCAGCAGCCACGGGACAGGGAATGGCTACACCTTC	CASSHGTGNGYTF
TRBV7-9	TRBJ1-3	.	TRBD1	TGTGCCAGCACCCAGCAGGGGGCGGATGGAAACACCATATATTTT	CASTQQGADGNTIYF
TRBV5-1	TRBJ1-1	.	TRBD1	TGCGCCAGCAGCGCCCGACAGGGAGCCACTGAAGCTTTCTTT	CASSARQGATEAFF
TRBV29-1	TRBJ2-3	.	.	TGCAGCGTTCGATTGTCCGAAAGGGGTACGCAGTATTTT	CSVRLSERGTQYF
TRBV5-6	TRBJ1-1	once	TRBD1	TGTGCCAGCAGCTTGGAGACAGGGGCGACGAACACTGAAGCTTTCTTT	CASSLETGATNTEAFF
TRBV27	TRBJ1-5	.	.	TGTGCCAGCAGTTTGGCAGGTTCTCAGCCCCAGCATTTT	CASSLAGSQPQHF
TRBV9	TRBJ2-1	.	.	TGTGCCAGCAGCGGCGGGGGCCACAATGAGCAGTTCTTC	CASSGGGHNEQFF
TRBV7-8	TRBJ1-5	once	.	TGTGCCAGCAGCTTATTTATGTCGGGGGTCGGCAATCAGCCCCAGCATTTT	CASSLFMSGVGNQPQHF
TRBV10-2	TRBJ2-1	.	.	TGCGCCAGCAGTAAGGGGAATGAGCAGTTCTTC	CASSKGNEQFF
TRBV29-1	TRBJ2-7	.	TRBD2	TGCAGCGTTGTGCCTAGCGGTGCCTACGAGCAGTACTTC	CSVVPSGAYEQYF
TRBV4-1	TRBJ2-3	.	TRBD2	TGCGCCAGCAGCCAAGACGGAGGACTAGAGGTCCTAGGCACAGATACGCAGTATTTT	CASSQDGGLEVLGTDTQYF
TRBV18	TRBJ2-1	few	.	TGTGCCAGCTCACCACTTATGCAGATCAGCTCCTACAATGAGCAGTTCTTC	CASSPLMQISSYNEQFF
TRBV27	TRBJ2-3	few	.	TGTGCCAGCAGTCTTGGACAGTTTAGCACAGATACGCAGTATTTT	CASSLGQFSTDTQYF